This TCR beta chain was sequenced during a study of beta chain features in type 1 diabetes. Study-wide background: Cell yields, gender and age were similar in healthy donors and patients. Examination covered 100 million to 140 million sorted cells spanning all samples.

The CDR3 is 16 amino acids. CDR1 and CDR2 (germline): MGHDK, SYGVNS. V shed 5 bases, J shed 3 bases, and the junction held 9 bases outside the gene matches. This clone showed up just a few times. Expressed TCRB transcripts were sequenced because the entire RNA isolate underwent reverse transcription. TCRdb's copy holds only in-frame clones and misses some; the assay was immunoSEQ multiplex PCR. Of 900,000 or so clones listed, roughly a sixth are singletons. CD4+ naive, central memory, regulatory and stem cell-like memory subsets were isolated by sorting on CD45RO/CCR7/CD25/CD127/CD95/CD27. Sequenced material: naive CD4+ T cells from blood. The origin of this receptor is a woman between 18 and 29 years old in good health. This chain uses TRBV25-1 with TRBJ2-3; 9 positions agree with TRBD2. The CDR3 DNA reads as TGTGCCAGCAGTCAACTTGAGACTAGCGGAACAGATACGCAGTATTTT. Protein sequence: CASSQLETSGTDTQYF.